The table lists the clone carrying this TCR beta chain with many counts. TCRdb itself ran the RT-PCR reads through MiXCR, one entry per CDR3 protein. The profile shows under 95,000 distinct CDR3 sequences, approximately 5% of them singletons. The sample belongs to a study of patients and donors after allogeneic stem cell transplantation. This CDR3 region has 13 residues. CDR1 and CDR2 from the germline V gene are LGHDT and YNNKEL (reference sequence). V gave up 0 bases and J gave up 5 bases, with 5 bases separating them. This chain links TRBV3-1 with TRBJ1-5; D gene ambiguous. The source of this sequence is a human donor who was either an allogeneic HSCT recipient or a stem cell or donor lymphocyte infusion donor (not recorded which). It is not recorded whose cells these are; they may come from a transplant donor. Sequencing used blood, either unsorted or a sorted T cell fraction (not recorded which). CDR3 region: CASSQERYQPQHF. The CDR3 DNA is TGTGCCAGCAGCCAAGAGAGATATCAGCCCCAGCATTTT.